These 20 T cell receptor beta chains share one sample of origin, sequenced in a study of technical replicates of blood from a handful of donors. Measured with immunoSEQ multiplex PCR; TCRdb has only the in-frame clones, and not every one. The sample records 90,000 to 100,000 clones, about 96% being singletons. The specimen sequenced was T cells isolated from PBMCs. Every receptor here comes from a human donor in good health.

The CDR3 region is CASSPRVETQYF. The CDR3 nucleotides are TGTGCCAGCAGCCCACGGGTAGAGACCCAGTACTTC. The chain links TRBV7-9 to TRBJ2-5; D uncertain. The CDR3 consists of 12 residues. From germline, CDR1 is SEHNR and CDR2 FQNEAQ (reference sequence). V lost 5 bases to trimming and J lost 4 bases, with 8 bases between them.

This chain links TRBV14 with TRBJ1-1, with D perhaps TRBD1 (6 bases). Looked up from germline, CDR1 is SGHDN and CDR2 is FVKESK. The V and J ends lost 0 bases and 2 bases respectively, with 13 bases between them. The CDR3 has 16 amino acids. CDR3 amino acids: CASSQEGGLYNTEAFF. The CDR3 DNA reads as TGTGCCAGCAGCCAAGAGGGGGGGCTCTATAACACTGAAGCTTTCTTT.

Written as DNA, the CDR3 is TGTGCCAGCAATGACAGCCTCTATGGCTACACCTTC. Protein product: CASNDSLYGYTF. The V and J genes are TRBV28 and TRBJ1-2, with TRBD1 as a possible D gene (5 bases). CDR1 MDHEN and CDR2 SYDVKM come from the germline V gene. The ends were cut back, 7 bases at V and 4 bases at J, with 10 bases in the middle. This CDR3 is built from 12 residues.

The chain carries TRBV19 and TRBJ2-5; 9 positions match TRBD1. V dropped 9 bases and J dropped 2; count of bases not matched to a gene: 7. The CDR3 totals 14 residues. The germline V gene has CDR1 LNHDA and CDR2 SQIVND (reference sequence). The CDR3 loop is CASRLDRGQETQYF. The DNA of the CDR3 is TGTGCCAGCAGACTAGACAGGGGGCAAGAGACCCAGTACTTC.

The V and J genes are TRBV5-6 and TRBJ1-3, with 7 bases identical to TRBD1. The CDR3 sequence is 17 residues long. Germline lookup yields CDR1 SGHDT and CDR2 YYEEEE. J gave up 0 bases and V 2 bases, and 8 bases lay outside the gene matches. The CDR3, as DNA: TGTGCCAGCAGCTTATGGACAGGCTACTACTCTGGAAACACCATATATTTT. Protein product: CASSLWTGYYSGNTIYF.

The chain uses TRBV6-6 and TRBJ2-7, with D possibly TRBD2 on 5 matching bases. V shed 2 bases and J shed 3 bases, with 5 bases lying between them. The CDR3 extends over 12 amino acids. CDR1 and CDR2 from the germline V gene are MNHNY and SVGAGI (reference sequence). The CDR3 DNA follows: TGTGCCAGCAGTTACGCGGGCTACGAGCAGTACTTC. It is translated as CASSYAGYEQYF.

V is TRBV12-5 and J is TRBJ2-1; 11 positions match TRBD1. CDR1 is LGHNT and CDR2 is FRNRAP in the germline V gene. The CDR3 loop spans 15 amino acids. Unmatched junction bases numbered 7, after V lost 5 bases and J lost 7 bases. The CDR3: CASGPRDRGFNEQFF. For the CDR3, the DNA is TGTGCTAGTGGTCCTCGGGACAGGGGGTTTAATGAGCAGTTCTTC.

This sequence joins TRBV7-6 and TRBJ2-1; 9 bases are a match to TRBD2. CDR1 and CDR2 from the germline V gene are SGHVS and FNYEAQ. J was trimmed by 4 bases and V by 3 bases; bases with no gene match: 7. This CDR3 is 16 amino acids long. DNA for the CDR3: TGTGCCAGCAGCTTTCAGGCTAGCGGGAAATACAATGAGCAGTTCTTC. This sequence encodes CASSFQASGKYNEQFF.

The chain has TRBV28 and TRBJ2-7, with a weak D call TRBD1 (5 bases). Looked up from germline, CDR1 is MDHEN and CDR2 is SYDVKM. The ends were cut back, 2 bases at V and 3 bases at J, with 14 bases in the middle. There are 15 residues in the CDR3. DNA of the CDR3: TGTGCCAGCAGTTTACGTTTGGACACATTCTACGAGCAGTACTTC. Protein sequence: CASSLRLDTFYEQYF.

This rearrangement joins TRBV12-5 to TRBJ2-5; D is possibly TRBD1 (6 bases). The germline V gene encodes CDR1 LGHNT and CDR2 FRNRAP. V was cut by 3 bases and J by 7 bases, with 15 bases left in between. The CDR3 contains 14 residues. The CDR3 loop reads CASGFHITTGTQYF. The CDR3 DNA follows: TGTGCTAGTGGTTTTCACATAACGACAGGGACCCAGTACTTC.

V gene TRBV7-2 combines with J gene TRBJ2-1; possibly TRBD2 for D (6 bases). This CDR3 is 14 amino acids long. Between the trimmed V and J ends, which lost 6 bases and 4 bases, there was a span of 13 bases. The germline V gene has CDR1 SGHTA and CDR2 FQGNSA. The CDR3 DNA reads as TGTGCCAGCAGTCGGGACGGGGGATACAATGAGCAGTTCTTC. This encodes CASSRDGGYNEQFF. The whole variable domain, remainder taken from reference TRBV7-2 and TRBJ2-1, is GAGVSQSPSNKVTEKGKDVELRCDPISGHTALYWYRQSLGQGLEFLIYFQGNSAPDKSGLPSDRFSAERTGGSVSTLTIQRTQQEDSAVYLCASSRDGGYNEQFFGPGTRLTVL.

This sequence joins TRBV27 and TRBJ2-5; TRBD2 agrees at 8 bases. Unmatched junction bases numbered 9, after V lost 2 bases and J lost 4 bases. This CDR3 has 16 amino acids. The V gene's germline CDR1 is MNHEY and CDR2 SMNVEV (reference sequence). CDR3 amino acids: CASSLTQRELGETQYF. The DNA for the CDR3 is TGTGCCAGCAGTTTAACCCAGCGGGAGCTGGGAGAGACCCAGTACTTC.

V is TRBV5-5 and J is TRBJ2-1; 8 bases are a match to TRBD2. The CDR3 totals 16 residues. Unmatched junction bases numbered 5, after V lost 2 bases and J lost 1 base. The germline gives CDR1 SGHKS, CDR2 YYEKEE (reference sequence). This chain's CDR3 is CASSFSSGGSYNEQFF. In nucleotides, the CDR3 is TGTGCCAGCAGCTTTTCCAGCGGGGGATCCTACAATGAGCAGTTCTTC.

The chain employs TRBV27 and TRBJ2-3; no firm D call. Trimming removed 5 bases from V and 0 bases from J, with 12 bases in between. The V gene's germline CDR1 is MNHEY and CDR2 SMNVEV (reference sequence). CDR3 length: 15 amino acids. In nucleotides, the CDR3 is TGTGCCAGCAGTCTCTACCACCCTAGCACAGATACGCAGTATTTT. Amino acids: CASSLYHPSTDTQYF.

V usage is TRBV4-3 and J usage is TRBJ1-2; 8 bases match TRBD1. Germline-derived CDR1 and CDR2 are LGHNA and YSLEER. This CDR3 has 15 residues. V gave up 3 bases and J gave up 3 bases; unmatched junction bases: 6. CDR3 region: CASSQALQGDYGYTF. CDR3 DNA: TGCGCCAGCAGCCAGGCCCTACAGGGGGACTATGGCTACACCTTC.

V gene TRBV7-8 combines with J gene TRBJ1-2, with 7 bases that match TRBD1. Germline V gives CDR1 SGHVS, CDR2 FQNEAQ. The J segment lost 7 bases and the V segment lost 4 bases, leaving 18 bases of the junction unmatched. The CDR3 has 17 amino acids. The CDR3 sequence: CASSSKPGQTRISGYTF. Here the CDR3 DNA reads TGTGCCAGCAGCTCTAAACCGGGACAGACCCGAATCAGTGGCTACACCTTC.

The rearrangement joins TRBV7-2 to TRBJ1-2; 7 bases are a match to TRBD1. The CDR3 has 12 amino acids. The J segment lost 8 bases and the V segment lost 5 bases, leaving 5 bases of the junction unmatched. Germline V lookup: CDR1 SGHTA, CDR2 FQGNSA. CDR3 in amino acids: CASSRQGRGYTF. The CDR3 nucleotides are TGTGCCAGCAGCCGACAGGGTAGAGGCTACACCTTC.

Comment on this clone: Other DNA variants within this sample encode the same CDR3. V is TRBV7-9 and J is TRBJ2-3, with 9 bases lining up with TRBD2. With 1 base clipped from V and 1 base from J, the junction kept 0 bases outside the gene matches. The CDR3 contains 15 residues. Germline V gene sequence: CDR1 SEHNR, CDR2 FQNEAQ (reference sequence). Written as DNA, the CDR3 is TGTGCCAGCAGCTTAGGGACTAGCGGCACAGATACGCAGTATTTT. Protein: CASSLGTSGTDTQYF.

The chain's CDR3 is CASSSTGSFNTEAFF. The CDR3 DNA reads as TGCGCCAGCAGCTCAACTGGGAGTTTCAACACTGAAGCTTTCTTT. V is TRBV5-1 and J is TRBJ1-1, with D unclear. Trimming stripped 3 bases from V and 2 bases from J, with 14 bases between. The CDR3 has 15 residues. Per the germline V gene, CDR1 is SGHRS and CDR2 is YFSETQ. Using reference TRBV5-1 and TRBJ1-1 for the parts outside the CDR3, the full variable domain is KAGVTQTPRYLIKTRGQQVTLSCSPISGHRSVSWYQQTPGQGLQFLFEYFSETQRNKGNFPGRFSGRQFSNSRSEMNVSTLELGDSALYLCASSSTGSFNTEAFFGQGTRLTVV.

J is TRBJ1-5 and V is TRBV6-1, with TRBD1 identical over 7 bases. J gave up 2 bases and V 6 bases, and 4 bases lay outside the gene matches. Germline CDR1 and CDR2: MNHNS and SASEGT. The length of the CDR3 is 14 residues. In DNA, the CDR3 is TGTGCCAGCAGCTCCAGGGGGGGCAATCAGCCCCAGCATTTT. Translated, it gives CASSSRGGNQPQHF.